The 10 T cell receptor beta chains given below trace back to one sample, sequenced in a study of Ad26.COV2.S vaccination and SARS-CoV-2 variants. The treatment here: 15 to 20 received Ad26.COV2.S at low or high dose, single or two shots; several received placebo; per-sample allocation not given. Sample collection was performed on day 63 after the first vaccine or placebo injection. Method: immunoSEQ multiplex PCR; TCRdb's copy keeps in-frame clones and lacks some. The sample records about 480,000 clones, roughly 89% being singletons. The sample here was peripheral blood, taken in a trial of Ad26.COV2.S vaccine versus placebo. These receptors came from a person aged 18-60 years who received the Ad26.COV2.S COVID-19 vaccine or a placebo.

This chain links TRBV21-1 with TRBJ1-4. TRBV21-1 is deemed a pseudogene. This CDR3 comprises 18 residues. This CDR3 is CASSNRSLGGQINEKLFF. The CDR3 bases are TGTGCCAGCAGCAATCGCTCCTTGGGAGGACAGATTAATGAAAAACTGTTTTTT.

The J gene is TRBJ2-3, the V gene TRBV24-1; maybe TRBD1 (5 bases). V lost 9 bases and J 5 bases, leaving 14 bases between the germline ends. The CDR3 length is 13 residues. Germline-derived CDR1 and CDR2 are KGHDR and SFDVKD. CDR3 sequence reads: CATGARAGDTQYF. As DNA, the CDR3 is TGTGCCACCGGGGCCAGGGCTGGAGATACGCAGTATTTT.

The chain couples TRBV6-5 to TRBJ2-1, with D perhaps matching TRBD2 (6 bases). Germline loops: CDR1 MNHEY, CDR2 SVGAGI. The CDR3 sequence is 15 residues long. Trimming took off 3 bases at V and 7 bases at J, with 16 bases between the two ends. In nucleotides, the CDR3 is TGTGCCAGCAGTTATGCTCCGGGGCGGGGAAATGAGCAGTTCTTC. Protein sequence: CASSYAPGRGNEQFF.

This clone has a single count. The rearrangement links TRBV27 to TRBJ2-2, with 7 nucleotides matching TRBD1. Looked up from germline, CDR1 is MNHEY and CDR2 is SMNVEV (reference sequence). The trim removed 4 bases at V and 7 bases at J, leaving 9 bases unmatched. This CDR3 has 15 amino acids. CDR3 coding DNA: TGTGCCAGCAGTTACGTAGACAGGGTCAACGGGGAGCTGTTTTTT. It translates to CASSYVDRVNGELFF.

The J gene is TRBJ1-5, the V gene TRBV3-1 (or the pseudogene TRBV3-2); D call uncertain. The germline CDR1 and CDR2 sequences are LGHDT and YNNKEL (reference sequence). This CDR3 region has 15 residues. V shed 0 bases and J shed 9 bases, with 15 bases lying between them. The CDR3 DNA reads as TGTGCCAGCAGCCAAGATATACAGCCCCAGAGGCCCCAGCATTTT. Protein: CASSQDIQPQRPQHF.

The V and J genes are TRBV6-2 or TRBV6-3 and TRBJ2-1; weak D call: TRBD2 (6 bases). Germline CDR1 is MNHEY and CDR2 is SVGEGT. This CDR3 has 13 amino acids. V lost 2 bases and J lost 4, with 6 bases in between. This CDR3 reads CASSYGGYNEQFF. CDR3 DNA sequence: TGTGCCAGCAGTTACGGGGGGTACAATGAGCAGTTCTTC.

The gene calls are TRBV6-1 and TRBJ2-7, with D possibly TRBD2 on 6 matching bases. V lost 0 bases to trimming and J lost 2 bases, with 8 bases between them. CDR1 is MNHNS, CDR2 SASEGT, per germline. CDR3 length: 14 residues. CDR3: CASSEAGGPYEQYF. The DNA for the CDR3 is TGTGCCAGCAGTGAAGCGGGAGGACCCTACGAGCAGTACTTC.

In its sample, this clone was seen a few times. This chain connects TRBV9 to TRBJ2-7; maybe TRBD1 (6 bases). This CDR3 contains 15 residues. The V and J ends lost 1 base and 5 bases respectively, with 16 bases between them. Per germline, CDR1 SGDLS and CDR2 YYNGEE. The chain's CDR3 is CASSVLPGVMDEQYF. In nucleotides, the CDR3 is TGTGCCAGCAGCGTACTCCCAGGGGTGATGGACGAGCAGTACTTC.

This rearrangement joins TRBV3-1 (or the pseudogene TRBV3-2) to TRBJ2-5; perhaps TRBD1 as D (5 bases). The CDR3 has 17 amino acids. The V end was cut by 0 bases, the J end by 3 bases, with 17 bases between. CDR1 is LGHDT, CDR2 YNNKEL, per germline (reference sequence). CDR3 sequence reads: CASSQDRQGELEETQYF. The CDR3 nucleotides read TGTGCCAGCAGCCAAGATAGGCAGGGTGAATTAGAAGAGACCCAGTACTTC.

V and J are TRBV4-2 and TRBJ2-1; 11 bases fit TRBD2. CDR1 and CDR2 from the germline V gene are LGHNA and YNFKEQ. V shed 1 base, J shed 2 bases, and the junction held 4 bases outside the gene matches. This CDR3 has 17 residues. CDR3 loop: CASSQAGTSGAYNEQFF. The CDR3 bases are TGTGCCAGCAGCCAAGCTGGGACTAGCGGCGCCTACAATGAGCAGTTCTTC.